Each of the 2 T cell receptor beta chains below was sequenced from the same sample in a study of spatial heterogeneity in lung cancer. TCRdb re-called the 5' RACE reads with MiXCR, one entry per CDR3 protein. The sample has 24,000 or so distinct CDR3 sequences; roughly 6.9% are singletons. The time point denotes: sample taken at primary tumor resection. The sequenced material consisted of unsorted whole RNA from tumor, nontumor lung or frozen PBMC. The material was PBMCs, obtained at surgery. These TCRs come from a male donor with early-stage non-small cell lung cancer.

This clonotype came up many times. The chain is built from TRBV19 and TRBJ1-5, with 7 bases that match TRBD1. The CDR3 covers 14 residues. CDR1 is LNHDA, CDR2 SQIVND, per germline (reference sequence). V trimming: 4 bases; J trimming: 6 bases; junction bases outside the gene matches: 6. The DNA for the CDR3 is TGTGCCAGTAGTACTCCACAGGGGACTCAGCCCCAGCATTTT. Its protein is CASSTPQGTQPQHF.

This clonotype was counted a few times. The V gene is TRBV7-2, the J gene TRBJ2-2; 13 bases fit TRBD2. This CDR3 is built from 15 residues. Trimming took 6 bases from V and 7 from J; bases not matched to a gene: 5. The germline V gene has CDR1 SGHTA and CDR2 FQGNSA. This chain's CDR3 is CASSSTSGRFGELFF. The CDR3 region has the DNA TGTGCCAGCAGTTCGACTAGCGGGAGGTTCGGGGAGCTGTTTTTT.